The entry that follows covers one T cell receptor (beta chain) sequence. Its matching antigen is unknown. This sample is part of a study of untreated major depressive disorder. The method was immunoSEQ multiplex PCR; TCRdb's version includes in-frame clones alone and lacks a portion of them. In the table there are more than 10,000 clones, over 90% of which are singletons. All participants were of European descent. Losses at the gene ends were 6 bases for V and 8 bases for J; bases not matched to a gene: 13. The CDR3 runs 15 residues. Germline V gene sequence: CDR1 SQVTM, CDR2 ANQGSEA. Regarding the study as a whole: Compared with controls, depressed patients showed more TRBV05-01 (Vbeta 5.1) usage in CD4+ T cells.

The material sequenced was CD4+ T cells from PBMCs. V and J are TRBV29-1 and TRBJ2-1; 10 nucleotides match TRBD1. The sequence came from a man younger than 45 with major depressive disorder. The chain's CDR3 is CSVNRGQGGLDEQFF. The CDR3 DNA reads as TGCAGCGTCAACAGAGGACAGGGGGGGTTGGATGAGCAGTTCTTC.